This TCR beta chain was found in a study of blood T cell repertoires in COVID-19 (dated by TCRdb to the early 2020s). Looking at the study overall: The collaborator samples originated in the United States, Italy and Spain and spanned the acute and convalescent phases of COVID-19. The material from the prospective study consisted of cDNA or gDNA derived from T cells, B-cell-depleted T cells, or PBMCs. The dataset comprised deeply sampled blood TCRbeta repertoires from subjects exposed to, actively infected with, or recovered from COVID-19. The repertoires were released in a freely available public database intended as a resource for research on the immune response to SARS-CoV-2. Samples came from the ongoing ImmuneRACE study (first 160 participants) plus 1,254 subjects from 6 global collaborators. A de-identified subject ID, COVID-19 status, age in years and sex were almost always included in the sample metadata. Where available, HLA class I and class II types were taken from metadata supplied by the sample provider and were not determined by assay-based typing. Study-wide conclusions, independent of this receptor: Clinical and demographic metadata were provided uncurated, with the amount varying by source and participant.

The immunoSEQ Assay, a bias-controlled multiplex PCR, was used to amplify TCRbeta CDR3 regions from genomic DNA. Under the source paper's analysis protocol: The number of nucleated cells in each sample was estimated by amplification of reference gene primers within the assay. To quantify the absolute abundance of each unique TCRbeta CDR3 rearrangement, sequence reads were collapsed and filtered. For each sample, productive Simpson clonality was calculated as the square root of Simpson's diversity index over productive rearrangements. TCRdb provides this immuneACCESS table in a form limited to in-frame rearrangements. Some clones are lacking; in checked studies, under half of them reflect an unresolved V gene, and why the rest are absent is not known. D and trimming were read from the DNA, whereas the V and J calls and clone size are those reported in that table. The sample includes approximately 380,000 clones, with 85% observed a single time. Of the sample, roughly 3.4% is held by the ten largest clones.

Collaborating institutions collected whole blood in K2EDTA tubes following their own protocols. For TCRbeta analysis, collaborator samples were shipped as frozen whole blood, as isolated PBMCs, or as DNA extracted from either sample type. In the case of this clone: There is no known antigen for this receptor. Per-base quality was not reported, and no clone a single base away is much larger than it.

The specimen sequenced was peripheral blood. The sequence came from a young woman with acute or convalescent COVID-19.

The DNA reads as follows: TGTGCCTGGAGTGAAACAGGGGGCGGCGAGCAGTACTTC. Translated, this is CAWSETGGGEQYF. The V and J genes are TRBV30 and TRBJ2-7; 9 nucleotides in the junction match TRBD1. The CDR3, from cysteine to phenylalanine, totals 13 residues. The entry retains the CDR3 DNA only, 39 bases that are in frame from base 1. As encoded in the germline V gene (reference sequence), CDR1 is GTSNPN while CDR2 is SVGIG. The germline V and J ends show losses of 1 base and 6 bases respectively, and no gene match explains 4 bases of the junction.